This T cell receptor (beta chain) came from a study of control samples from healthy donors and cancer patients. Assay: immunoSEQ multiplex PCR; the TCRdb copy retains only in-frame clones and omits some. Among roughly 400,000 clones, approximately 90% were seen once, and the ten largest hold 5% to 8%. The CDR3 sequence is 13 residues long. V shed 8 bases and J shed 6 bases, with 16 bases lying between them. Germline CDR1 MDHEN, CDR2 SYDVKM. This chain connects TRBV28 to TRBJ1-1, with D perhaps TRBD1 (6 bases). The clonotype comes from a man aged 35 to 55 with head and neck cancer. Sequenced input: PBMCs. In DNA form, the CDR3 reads TGTGCCAGCCGTGTACGGGGGGCCTCTGAAGCTTTCTTT. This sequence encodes CASRVRGASEAFF. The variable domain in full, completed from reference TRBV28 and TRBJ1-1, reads DVKVTQSSRYLVKRTGEKVFLECVQDMDHENMFWYRQDPGLGLRLIYFSYDVKMKEKGDIPEGYSVSREKKERFSLILESASTNQTSMYLCASRVRGASEAFFGQGTRLTVV.